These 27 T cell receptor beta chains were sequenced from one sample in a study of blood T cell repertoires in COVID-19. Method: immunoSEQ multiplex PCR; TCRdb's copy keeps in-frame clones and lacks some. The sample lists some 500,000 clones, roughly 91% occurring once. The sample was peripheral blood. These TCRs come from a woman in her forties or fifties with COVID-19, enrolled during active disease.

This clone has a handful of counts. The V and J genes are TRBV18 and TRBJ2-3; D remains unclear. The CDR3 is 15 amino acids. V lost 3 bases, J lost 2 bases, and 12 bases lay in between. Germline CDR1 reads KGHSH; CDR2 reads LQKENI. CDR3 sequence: CASSPFGPTTDTQYF. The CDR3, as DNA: TGTGCCAGCTCACCCTTTGGGCCGACCACAGATACGCAGTATTTT.

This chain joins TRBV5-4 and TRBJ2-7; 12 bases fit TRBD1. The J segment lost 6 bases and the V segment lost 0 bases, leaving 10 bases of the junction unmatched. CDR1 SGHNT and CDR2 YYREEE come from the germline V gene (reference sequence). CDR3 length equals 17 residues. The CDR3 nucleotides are TGTGCCAGCAGCTTGGGGGCTATTGGGACAGGGGGCGCCGAGCAGTACTTC. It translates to CASSLGAIGTGGAEQYF.

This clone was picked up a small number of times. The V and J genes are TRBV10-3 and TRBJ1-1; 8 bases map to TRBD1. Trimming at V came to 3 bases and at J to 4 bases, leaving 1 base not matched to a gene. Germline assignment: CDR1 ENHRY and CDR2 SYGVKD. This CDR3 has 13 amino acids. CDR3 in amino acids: CAISDGQGTEAFF. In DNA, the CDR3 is TGTGCCATCAGTGATGGACAGGGCACTGAAGCTTTCTTT.

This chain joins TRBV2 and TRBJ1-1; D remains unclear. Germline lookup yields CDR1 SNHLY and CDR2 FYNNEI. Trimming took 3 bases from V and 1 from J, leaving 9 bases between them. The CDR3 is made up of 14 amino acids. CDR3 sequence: CASSDHGQNTEAFF. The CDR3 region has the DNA TGTGCCAGCAGTGACCATGGGCAGAACACTGAAGCTTTCTTT. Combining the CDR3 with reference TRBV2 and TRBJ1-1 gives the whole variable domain EPEVTQTPSHQVTQMGQEVILRCVPISNHLYFYWYRQILGQKVEFLVSFYNNEISEKSEIFDDQFSVERPDGSNFTLKIRSTKLEDSAMYFCASSDHGQNTEAFFGQGTRLTVV.

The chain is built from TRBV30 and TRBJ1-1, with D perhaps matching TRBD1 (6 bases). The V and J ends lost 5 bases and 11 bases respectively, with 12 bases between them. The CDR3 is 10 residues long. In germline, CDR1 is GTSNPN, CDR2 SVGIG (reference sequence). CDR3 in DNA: TGTGCCTGGGGCGGCCAGGGGGCTTTCTTT. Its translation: CAWGGQGAFF.

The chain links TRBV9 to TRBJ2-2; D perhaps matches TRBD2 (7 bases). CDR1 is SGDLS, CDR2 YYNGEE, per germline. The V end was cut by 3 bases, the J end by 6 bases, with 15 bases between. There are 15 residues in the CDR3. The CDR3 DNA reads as TGTGCCAGCAGCGGACTCCGGGGGGCTCCCGGGGAGCTGTTTTTT. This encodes CASSGLRGAPGELFF.

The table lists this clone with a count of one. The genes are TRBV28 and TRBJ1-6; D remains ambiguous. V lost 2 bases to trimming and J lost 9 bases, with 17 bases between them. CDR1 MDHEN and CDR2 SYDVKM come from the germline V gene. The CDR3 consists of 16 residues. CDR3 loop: CASSLVWPIGSSPLHF. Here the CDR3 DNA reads TGTGCCAGCAGTTTAGTATGGCCGATAGGGAGTTCACCCCTCCACTTT.

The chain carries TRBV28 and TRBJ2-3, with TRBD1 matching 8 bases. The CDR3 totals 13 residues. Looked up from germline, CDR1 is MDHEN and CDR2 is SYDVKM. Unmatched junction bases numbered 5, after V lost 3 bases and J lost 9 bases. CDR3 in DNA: TGTGCCAGCAGTTTCGAACAGGGGGGAACGCAGTATTTT. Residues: CASSFEQGGTQYF.

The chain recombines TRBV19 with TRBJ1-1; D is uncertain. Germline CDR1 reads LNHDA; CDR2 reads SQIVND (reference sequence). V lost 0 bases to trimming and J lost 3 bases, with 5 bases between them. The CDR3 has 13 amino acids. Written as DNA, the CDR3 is TGTGCCAGTAGTATAGACATAGACACTGAAGCTTTCTTT. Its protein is CASSIDIDTEAFF.

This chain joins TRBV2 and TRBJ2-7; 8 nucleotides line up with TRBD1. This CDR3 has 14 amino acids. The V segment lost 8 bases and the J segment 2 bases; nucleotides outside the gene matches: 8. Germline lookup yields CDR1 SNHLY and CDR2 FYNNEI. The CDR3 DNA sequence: TGTGCCAGCGGTCGACAGGGGATCACCTACGAGCAGTACTTC. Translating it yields CASGRQGITYEQYF.

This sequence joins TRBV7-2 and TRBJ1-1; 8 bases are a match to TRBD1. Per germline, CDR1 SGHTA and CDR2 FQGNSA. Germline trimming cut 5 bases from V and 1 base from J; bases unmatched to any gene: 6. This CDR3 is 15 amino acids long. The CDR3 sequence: CASSPTQGANTEAFF. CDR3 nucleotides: TGTGCCAGCAGCCCCACTCAGGGGGCGAACACTGAAGCTTTCTTT.

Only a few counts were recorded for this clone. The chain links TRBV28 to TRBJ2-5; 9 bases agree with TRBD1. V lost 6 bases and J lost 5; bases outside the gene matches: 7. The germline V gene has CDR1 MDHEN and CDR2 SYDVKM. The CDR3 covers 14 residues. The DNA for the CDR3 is TGTGCCAGCAGAGGGACAGGGTCATGGGAGACCCAGTACTTC. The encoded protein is CASRGTGSWETQYF.

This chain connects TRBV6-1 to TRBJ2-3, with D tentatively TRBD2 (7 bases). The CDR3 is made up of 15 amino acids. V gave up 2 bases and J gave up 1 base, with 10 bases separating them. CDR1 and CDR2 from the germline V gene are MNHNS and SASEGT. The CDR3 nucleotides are TGTGCCAGCAGTGAACGGGGGGCAGGCACAGATACGCAGTATTTT. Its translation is CASSERGAGTDTQYF.

The CDR3, as DNA: TGTGCCAGCACCCAATCCACTGAAGCTTTCTTT. It specifies CASTQSTEAFF. The genes are TRBV6-6 and TRBJ1-1; no definite D call. Germline values: CDR1 MNHNY, CDR2 SVGAGI (reference sequence). Between the trimmed V and J ends, which lost 7 bases and 4 bases, there was a span of 7 bases. The CDR3 runs to 11 residues.

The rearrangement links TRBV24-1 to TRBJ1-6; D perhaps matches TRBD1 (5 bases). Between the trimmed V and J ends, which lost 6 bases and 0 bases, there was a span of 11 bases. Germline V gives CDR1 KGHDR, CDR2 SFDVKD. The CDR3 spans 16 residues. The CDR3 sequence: CATSSTESSYNSPLHF. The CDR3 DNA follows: TGTGCCACCAGTTCGACAGAAAGCTCCTATAATTCACCCCTCCACTTT.

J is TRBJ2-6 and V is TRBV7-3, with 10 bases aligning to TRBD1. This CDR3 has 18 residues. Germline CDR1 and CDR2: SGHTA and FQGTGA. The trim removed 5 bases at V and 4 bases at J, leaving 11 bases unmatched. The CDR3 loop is CASSPPRQGALGANVLTF. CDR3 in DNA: TGTGCCAGCAGCCCGCCGAGACAGGGGGCTTTGGGGGCCAACGTCCTGACTTTC. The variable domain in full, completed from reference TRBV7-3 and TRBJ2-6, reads GAGVSQTPSNKVTEKGKYVELRCDPISGHTALYWYRQSLGQGPEFLIYFQGTGAADDSGLPNDRFFAVRPEGSVSTLKIQRTERGDSAVYLCASSPPRQGALGANVLTFGAGSRLTVL.

CDR3 amino acids: CASRGRGDETQYF. In DNA, the CDR3 is TGTGCCAGCAGGGGGCGCGGAGATGAGACCCAGTACTTC. This chain uses TRBV6-5 with TRBJ2-5; maybe TRBD1 (5 bases). The CDR3 has 13 residues. In germline, CDR1 is MNHEY, CDR2 SVGAGI. V gave up 6 bases and J gave up 5 bases, with 13 bases separating them.

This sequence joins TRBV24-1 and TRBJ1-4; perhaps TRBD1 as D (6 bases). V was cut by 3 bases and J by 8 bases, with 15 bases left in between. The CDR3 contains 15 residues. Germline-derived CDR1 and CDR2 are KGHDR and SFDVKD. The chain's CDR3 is CATSDSVAQGEKLFF. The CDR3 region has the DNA TGTGCCACCAGTGATAGCGTAGCCCAGGGGGAAAAACTGTTTTTT.

CDR3 sequence (DNA): TGTGCCAGCAGTTATAGGGACAGCCAAGAGACCCAGTACTTC. Its translation: CASSYRDSQETQYF. This chain connects TRBV6-5 to TRBJ2-5; 7 bases match TRBD1. Germline V gives CDR1 MNHEY, CDR2 SVGAGI. The CDR3 is made up of 14 amino acids. V lost 3 bases to trimming and J lost 1 base; unmatched junction nucleotides: 2.

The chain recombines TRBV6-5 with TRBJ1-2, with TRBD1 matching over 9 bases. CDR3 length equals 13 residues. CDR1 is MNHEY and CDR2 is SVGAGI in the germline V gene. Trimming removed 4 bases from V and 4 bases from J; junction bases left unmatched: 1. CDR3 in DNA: TGTGCCAGCAGTTGGGGACAGGGCTATGGCTACACCTTC. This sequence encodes CASSWGQGYGYTF.

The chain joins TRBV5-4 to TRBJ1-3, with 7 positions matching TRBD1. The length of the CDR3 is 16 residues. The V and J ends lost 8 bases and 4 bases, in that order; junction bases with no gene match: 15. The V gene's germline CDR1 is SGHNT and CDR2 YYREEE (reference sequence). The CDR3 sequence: CASQQGTDIVGNTIYF. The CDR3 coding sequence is TGTGCCAGTCAACAGGGGACGGATATTGTCGGAAACACCATATATTTT.

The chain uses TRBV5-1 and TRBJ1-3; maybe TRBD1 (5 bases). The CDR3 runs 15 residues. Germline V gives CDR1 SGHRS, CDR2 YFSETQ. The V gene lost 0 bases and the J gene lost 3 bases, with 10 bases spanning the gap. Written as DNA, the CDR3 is TGCGCCAGCAGCTTGGCGAGGCAGGGTGGAAACACCATATATTTT. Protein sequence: CASSLARQGGNTIYF.

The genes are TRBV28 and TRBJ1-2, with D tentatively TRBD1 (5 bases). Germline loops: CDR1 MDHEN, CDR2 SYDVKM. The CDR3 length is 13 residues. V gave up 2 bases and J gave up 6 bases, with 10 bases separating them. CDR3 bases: TGTGCCAGCAGTTTAGGAGGGGCGGATGGCTACACCTTC. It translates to CASSLGGADGYTF.

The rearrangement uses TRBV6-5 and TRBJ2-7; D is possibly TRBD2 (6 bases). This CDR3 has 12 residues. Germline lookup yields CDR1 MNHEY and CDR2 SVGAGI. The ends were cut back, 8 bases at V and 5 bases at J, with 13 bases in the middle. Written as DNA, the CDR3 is TGTGCCAGCGGGGGGATAATCCACGAGCAGTACTTC. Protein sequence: CASGGIIHEQYF.

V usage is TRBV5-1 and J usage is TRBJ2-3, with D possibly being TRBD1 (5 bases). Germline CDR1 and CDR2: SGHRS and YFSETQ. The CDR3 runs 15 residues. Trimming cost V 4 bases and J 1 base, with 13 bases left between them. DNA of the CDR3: TGCGCCAGCAGCAATAACGGCAGGGGCACAGATACGCAGTATTTT. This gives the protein CASSNNGRGTDTQYF.

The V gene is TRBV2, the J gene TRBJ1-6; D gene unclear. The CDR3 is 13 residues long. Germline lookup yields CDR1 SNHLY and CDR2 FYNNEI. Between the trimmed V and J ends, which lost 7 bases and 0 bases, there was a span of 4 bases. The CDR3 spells CASTLSYNSPLHF. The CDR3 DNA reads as TGTGCCAGCACTCTCTCCTATAATTCACCCCTCCACTTT.

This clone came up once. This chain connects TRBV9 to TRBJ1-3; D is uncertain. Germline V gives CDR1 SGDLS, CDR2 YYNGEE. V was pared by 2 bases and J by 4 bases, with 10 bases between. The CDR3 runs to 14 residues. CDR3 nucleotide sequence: TGTGCCAGCAGCGTGGAGGGAACCGGAAACACCATATATTTT. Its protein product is CASSVEGTGNTIYF. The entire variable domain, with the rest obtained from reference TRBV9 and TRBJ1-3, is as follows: DSGVTQTPKHLITATGQRVTLRCSPRSGDLSVYWYQQSLDQGLQFLIQYYNGEERAKGNILERFSAQQFPDLHSELNLSSLELGDSALYFCASSVEGTGNTIYFGEGSWLTVV.